Listed below are T cell receptor beta chains from one sample, sequenced in a study of metastatic and nonmetastatic thyroid tumors. TCRdb re-clonotyped the PCR reads via MiXCR. The sample has 15,000 to 20,000 clones; approximately 35% are singletons. The material sequenced was tumor tissue. The receptors come from a male donor with papillary thyroid cancer or a benign thyroid nodule (not recorded which). Some clones in this sample may be carry-over from other donors' samples. Both conserved end residues are part of each CDR3. Fields, in order: V gene, clone size, J gene, D gene, CDR3 protein, CDR3 DNA. A D gene is named only where the DNA matches it firmly. Only part of the rows carry a size: once, few, many, or a class if the clone is expanded.

TRBV20-1	.	TRBJ2-7	.	CSASAPPRYEQYF	TGCAGTGCTAGTGCCCCCCCTCGCTACGAGCAGTACTTC
TRBV6-1	.	TRBJ2-7	.	CASSLGCSDEQYF	TGTGCCAGCAGCTTGGGATGTAGTGACGAGCAGTACTTC
TRBV20-1	.	TRBJ1-4	.	CSARELEKLFF	TGCAGTGCTAGGGAACTAGAAAAACTGTTTTTT
TRBV20-1	.	TRBJ2-7	.	CSARANSAYEQYF	TGCAGTGCTAGAGCCAACTCAGCTTACGAGCAGTACTTC
TRBV5-6	.	TRBJ2-7	.	CASSSGLMEQYF	TGTGCCAGCAGCTCGGGGTTGATGGAGCAGTACTTC
TRBV5-6	many	TRBJ1-4	TRBD1	CASSPTGQRNEKLFF	TGTGCCAGCAGCCCAACGGGACAGAGAAATGAAAAACTGTTTTTT
TRBV7-6	.	TRBJ1-1	.	CASSLDGRNEAFF	TGTGCCAGCAGCTTAGACGGGCGAAATGAAGCTTTCTTT
TRBV7-8	.	TRBJ2-5	.	CASSLAGTSPGETQYF	TGTGCCAGTAGCTTGGCGGGGACATCCCCGGGTGAGACCCAGTACTTC
TRBV20-1	.	TRBJ2-1	TRBD2	CSVFSGRALSYNEQFF	TGCAGTGTCTTTAGCGGGAGGGCCCTTTCCTACAATGAGCAGTTCTTC
TRBV11-2	.	TRBJ1-2	.	CASSPPGAYGGDGYTF	TGTGCCAGCAGCCCTCCTGGGGCATATGGGGGGGATGGCTACACCTTC
TRBV19	.	TRBJ2-1	TRBD1	CASSRTGGFEQFF	TGTGCCAGTAGTAGGACAGGGGGCTTCGAGCAGTTCTTC
TRBV11-2	medium-sized	TRBJ2-7	TRBD1	CASSLARTGGEQYF	TGTGCCAGCAGCTTAGCCAGGACAGGGGGAGAGCAGTACTTC
TRBV12-3/TRBV12-4	.	TRBJ2-7	.	CASSLMGHPYEQYF	TGTGCCAGCAGTTTAATGGGGCATCCCTACGAGCAGTACTTC
TRBV5-4	.	TRBJ2-7	TRBD2	CASSSSGRIDEQYF	TGTGCCAGCAGCTCGAGCGGGAGAATCGACGAGCAGTACTTC
TRBV7-2	many	TRBJ2-3	.	CASSPDYLSTDTQYF	TGTGCCAGCAGCCCTGACTACCTCAGCACAGATACGCAGTATTTT
TRBV12-3/TRBV12-4	few	TRBJ2-7	TRBD1	CASSPTGTGRYEQYF	TGTGCCAGTAGCCCTACCGGGACAGGGCGCTACGAGCAGTACTTC
TRBV27	.	TRBJ2-7	.	CASRTGAVGEQYF	TGTGCCAGCAGGACCGGGGCGGTTGGCGAGCAGTACTTC
TRBV28	medium-sized	TRBJ1-1	.	CASRGTVRAEAFF	TGTGCCAGCAGGGGGACGGTCCGCGCTGAAGCTTTCTTT
TRBV20-1	.	TRBJ2-7	.	CSARDQRVMTYEQYF	TGCAGTGCTAGAGATCAAAGGGTAATGACCTACGAGCAGTACTTC
TRBV5-1	medium-sized	TRBJ2-7	.	CASSLVGQGGEQYF	TGCGCCAGCAGCTTGGTAGGGCAGGGCGGCGAGCAGTACTTC
TRBV6-1	.	TRBJ2-7	.	CASSDPKGGAAYEQYF	TGTGCCAGCAGTGACCCCAAGGGGGGGGCCGCCTACGAGCAGTACTTC
TRBV19	large	TRBJ1-2	TRBD1	CASKKDGTGVGYTF	TGTGCCAGTAAAAAGGACGGGACAGGGGTCGGCTACACCTTC
TRBV6-1	.	TRBJ1-3	.	CASHSRGKGDTIYF	TGTGCCAGCCATAGCAGGGGCAAGGGGGACACCATATATTTT
TRBV27	.	TRBJ1-1	.	CASSSSWAGFLKAFF	TGTGCCAGCAGTTCCTCTTGGGCGGGGTTCCTTAAAGCTTTCTTT
TRBV20-1	.	TRBJ1-5	TRBD1	CSASATGGLDQPQHF	TGCAGTGCTTCCGCGACAGGGGGCCTGGATCAGCCCCAGCATTTT
TRBV20-1	.	TRBJ1-5	.	CSASIGSGGRDQPQHF	TGCAGTGCTAGTATCGGGTCGGGGGGCAGGGATCAGCCCCAGCATTTT
TRBV2	medium-sized	TRBJ2-7	.	CASNVVDSYEQYF	TGTGCCAGCAACGTGGTGGATTCCTACGAGCAGTACTTC
TRBV20-1	.	TRBJ2-1	.	CSAITDYALYNEQFF	TGCAGTGCTATCACGGACTATGCTCTTTACAATGAGCAGTTCTTC
TRBV12-3/TRBV12-4	few	TRBJ1-6	.	CASSPGNSPLHF	TGTGCCAGCAGCCCAGGGAATTCACCCCTCCACTTT
TRBV7-7	many	TRBJ2-1	.	CASSLAQGSYNEQFF	TGTGCTAGCAGCTTAGCTCAGGGGAGCTACAATGAGCAGTTCTTC
TRBV11-2	.	TRBJ2-7	TRBD1	CASSSGTDSYEQYF	TGTGCCAGCAGCTCCGGGACAGATTCCTACGAGCAGTACTTC